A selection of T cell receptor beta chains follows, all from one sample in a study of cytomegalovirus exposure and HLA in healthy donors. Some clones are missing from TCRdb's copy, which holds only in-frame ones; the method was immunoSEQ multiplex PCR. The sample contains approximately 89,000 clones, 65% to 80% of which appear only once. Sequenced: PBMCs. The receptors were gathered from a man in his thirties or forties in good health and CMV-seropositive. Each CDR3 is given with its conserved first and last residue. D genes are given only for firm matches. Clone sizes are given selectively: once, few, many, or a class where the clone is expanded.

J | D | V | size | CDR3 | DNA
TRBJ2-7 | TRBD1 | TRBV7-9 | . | CASSRTGVRAYEQYF | TGTGCCAGCAGCCGGACAGGGGTTAGGGCCTACGAGCAGTACTTC
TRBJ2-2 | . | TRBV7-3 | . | CASSKDSTGELFF | TGTGCCAGCAGCAAGGACTCGACCGGGGAGCTGTTTTTT
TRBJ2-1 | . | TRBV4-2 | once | CASSHTQEQFF | TGTGCCAGCAGCCACACCCAGGAGCAGTTCTTC
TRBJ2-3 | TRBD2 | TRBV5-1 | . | CASSLEAGGGAFDPQYF | TGCGCCAGCAGCTTGGAAGCTGGCGGGGGGGCCTTTGATCCGCAGTATTTT
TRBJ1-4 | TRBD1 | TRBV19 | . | CASSTNGQGWEKLFF | TGTGCCAGTAGTACGAATGGACAGGGATGGGAAAAACTGTTTTTT
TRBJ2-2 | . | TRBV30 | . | CAWNRVRTNTGELFF | TGTGCCTGGAACAGGGTGAGGACGAACACCGGGGAGCTGTTTTTT
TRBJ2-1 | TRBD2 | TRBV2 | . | CASSEAVAGGQSKQFF | TGTGCCAGCAGTGAAGCTGTAGCGGGGGGGCAGTCTAAGCAGTTCTTC
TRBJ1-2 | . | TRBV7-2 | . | CASSTRQDYGYTF | TGTGCCAGCAGCACTCGACAGGACTATGGCTACACCTTC
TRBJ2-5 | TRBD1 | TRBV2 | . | CASRGGQGRSETQYF | TGTGCCAGCAGGGGGGGACAGGGTCGTTCGGAGACCCAGTACTTC
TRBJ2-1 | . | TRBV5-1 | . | CASSPSDRGGEQFF | TGCGCCAGCAGCCCCTCAGACAGGGGAGGGGAGCAGTTCTTC
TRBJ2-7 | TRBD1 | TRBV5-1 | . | CASSLLGTGGYEQYF | TGCGCCAGCAGCTTGTTGGGGACAGGTGGCTACGAGCAGTACTTC
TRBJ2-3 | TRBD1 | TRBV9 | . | CASSPGQFVDTQYF | TGTGCCAGCAGCCCGGGACAGTTCGTCGATACGCAGTATTTT
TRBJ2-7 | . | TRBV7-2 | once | CASTHRVGGYEQYF | TGTGCCAGCACCCACAGGGTAGGCGGCTACGAGCAGTACTTC
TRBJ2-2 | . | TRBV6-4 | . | CASSERVSTGELFF | TGTGCCAGCAGTGAACGCGTGAGCACCGGGGAGCTGTTTTTT
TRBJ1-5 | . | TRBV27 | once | CASSLVAASNQPQHF | TGTGCCAGCAGTTTAGTGGCGGCGAGCAATCAGCCCCAGCATTTT
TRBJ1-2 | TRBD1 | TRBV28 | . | CASSLATGVNGYTF | TGTGCCAGCAGTTTAGCCACAGGGGTCAATGGCTACACCTTC
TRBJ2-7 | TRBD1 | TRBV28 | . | CASLSIVRGQFYEQYF | TGTGCCAGTCTATCGATCGTCAGGGGGCAGTTTTACGAGCAGTACTTC
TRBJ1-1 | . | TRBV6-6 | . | CASRPHGVTMNTEAFF | TGTGCCAGCAGGCCCCATGGAGTAACCATGAACACTGAAGCTTTCTTT
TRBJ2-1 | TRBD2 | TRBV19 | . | CASSIRRGGAYEQFF | TGTGCCAGTAGTATTAGGCGGGGGGGCGCGTATGAGCAGTTCTTC
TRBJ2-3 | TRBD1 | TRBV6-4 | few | CASKGQGADTQYF | TGTGCCAGTAAAGGACAGGGCGCAGATACGCAGTATTTT
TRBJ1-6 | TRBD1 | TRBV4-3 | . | CASSQERGRGSYNSPLHF | TGCGCCAGCAGCCAAGAAAGGGGGCGTGGGTCCTATAATTCACCCCTCCACTTT
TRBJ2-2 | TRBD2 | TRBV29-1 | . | CSVAQRGDFRTGELFF | TGCAGCGTTGCCCAGCGGGGGGACTTTCGCACCGGGGAGCTGTTTTTT
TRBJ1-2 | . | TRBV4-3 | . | CASSQNTLNNYGYTF | TGCGCCAGCAGCCAGAACACGTTAAATAACTATGGCTACACCTTC
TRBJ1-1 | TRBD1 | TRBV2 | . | CASSQGTGGNTEAFF | TGTGCCAGCAGCCAAGGGACAGGGGGGAACACTGAAGCTTTCTTT
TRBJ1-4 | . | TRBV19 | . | CASTITGGRREKLFF | TGTGCCAGTACCATCACCGGAGGCCGGCGAGAAAAACTGTTTTTT
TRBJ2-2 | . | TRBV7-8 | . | CASSLTGLAGTGELFF | TGTGCCAGCAGCCTAACAGGGTTGGCGGGCACCGGGGAGCTGTTTTTT
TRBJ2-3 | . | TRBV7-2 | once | CASSLLTDTQYF | TGTGCCAGCAGCTTATTAACAGATACGCAGTATTTT